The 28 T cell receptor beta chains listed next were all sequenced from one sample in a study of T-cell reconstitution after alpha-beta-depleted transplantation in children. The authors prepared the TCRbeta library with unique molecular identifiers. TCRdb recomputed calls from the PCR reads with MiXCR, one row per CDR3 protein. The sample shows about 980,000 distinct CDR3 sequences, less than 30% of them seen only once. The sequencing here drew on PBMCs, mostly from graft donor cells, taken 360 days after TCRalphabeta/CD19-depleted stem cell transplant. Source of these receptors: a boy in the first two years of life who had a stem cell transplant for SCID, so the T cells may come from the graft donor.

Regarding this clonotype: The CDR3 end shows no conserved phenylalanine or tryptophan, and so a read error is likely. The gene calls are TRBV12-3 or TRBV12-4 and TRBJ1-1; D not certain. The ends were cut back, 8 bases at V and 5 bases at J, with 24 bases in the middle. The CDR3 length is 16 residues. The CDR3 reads CASCPSSGEGGTEAFS. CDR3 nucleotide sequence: TGTGCCAGCTGCCCTTCGTCTGGCGAGGGCGGGACTGAAGCTTTCTCT.

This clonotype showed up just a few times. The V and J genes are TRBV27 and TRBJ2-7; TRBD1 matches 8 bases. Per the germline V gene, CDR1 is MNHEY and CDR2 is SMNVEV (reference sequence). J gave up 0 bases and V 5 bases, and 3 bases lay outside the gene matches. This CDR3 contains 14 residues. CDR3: CASSKTGASYEQYF. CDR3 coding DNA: TGTGCCAGCAGTAAGACAGGGGCCTCCTACGAGCAGTACTTC.

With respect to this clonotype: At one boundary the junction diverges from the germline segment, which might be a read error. CDR3 nucleotides: TGCGCCAGCAGCCAAGTGGGACCGGGCCCCAGGCATCAGCTCCAGCATTTT. Residues: CASSQVGPGPRHQLQHF. The chain employs TRBV4-1 and TRBJ1-5, with D possibly being TRBD1 (5 bases). The CDR3 consists of 17 residues. CDR1 is MGHRA, CDR2 YSYEKL, per germline.

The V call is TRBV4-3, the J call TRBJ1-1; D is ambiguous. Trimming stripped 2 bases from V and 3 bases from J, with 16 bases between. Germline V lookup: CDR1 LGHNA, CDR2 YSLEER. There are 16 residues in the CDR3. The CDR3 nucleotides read TGCGCCAGCAGCCAAACTCAGACATCCACGGACACTGAAGCTTTCTTT. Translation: CASSQTQTSTDTEAFF.

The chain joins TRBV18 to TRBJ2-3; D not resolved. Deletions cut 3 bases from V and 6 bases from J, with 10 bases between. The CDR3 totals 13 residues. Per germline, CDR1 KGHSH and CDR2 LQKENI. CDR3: CASSPQGSDTQYF. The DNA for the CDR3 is TGTGCCAGCTCACCCCAAGGGTCGGATACGCAGTATTTT.

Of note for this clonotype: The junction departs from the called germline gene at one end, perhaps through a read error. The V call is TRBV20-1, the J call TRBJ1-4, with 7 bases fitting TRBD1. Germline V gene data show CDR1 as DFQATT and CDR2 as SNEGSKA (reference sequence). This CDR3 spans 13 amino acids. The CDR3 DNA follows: TGCAGTGCTAGAGATTGGGTGCCGGGACAGTCCCTATTT. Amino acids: CSARDWVPGQSLF.

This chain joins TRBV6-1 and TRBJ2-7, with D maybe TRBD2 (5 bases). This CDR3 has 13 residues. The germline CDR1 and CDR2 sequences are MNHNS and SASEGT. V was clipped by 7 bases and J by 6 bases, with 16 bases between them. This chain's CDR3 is CASNDYLLGEQYF. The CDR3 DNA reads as TGTGCCAGCAATGACTATCTTCTGGGCGAGCAGTACTTC.

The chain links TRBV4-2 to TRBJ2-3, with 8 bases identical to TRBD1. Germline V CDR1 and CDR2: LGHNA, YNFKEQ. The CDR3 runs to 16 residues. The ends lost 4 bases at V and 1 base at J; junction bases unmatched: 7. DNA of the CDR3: TGTGCCAGCAGCCCGACAGGGGAGGAGGGCACAGATACGCAGTATTTT. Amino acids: CASSPTGEEGTDTQYF.

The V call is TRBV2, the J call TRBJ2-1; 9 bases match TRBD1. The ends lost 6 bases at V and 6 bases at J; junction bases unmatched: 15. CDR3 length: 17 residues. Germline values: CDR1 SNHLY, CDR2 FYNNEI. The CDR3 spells CASSGHLGTGRGNEQFF. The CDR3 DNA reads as TGTGCCAGCAGCGGTCACCTCGGGACAGGGAGGGGCAATGAGCAGTTCTTC.

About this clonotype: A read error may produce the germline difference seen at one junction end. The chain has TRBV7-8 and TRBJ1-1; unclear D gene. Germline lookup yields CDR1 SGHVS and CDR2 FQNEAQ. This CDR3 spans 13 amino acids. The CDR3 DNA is TGTGGCAGCAGCCCGGACTTAAACACTGAAGCTTTCTTT. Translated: CGSSPDLNTEAFF.

CDR3 sequence (DNA): TGTGCCAGCAGCTTGAGGGGGGCCACCACAGATACGCAGTATTTT. This gives the protein CASSLRGATTDTQYF. The V and J genes are TRBV7-8 and TRBJ2-3; either TRBD1 or TRBD2 may fit D (6 bases each). Germline V gene data show CDR1 as SGHVS and CDR2 as FQNEAQ. Trimming removed 3 bases at V and 2 bases at J, with 12 bases between. This CDR3 region has 15 residues. Full variable domain (rest looked up from reference TRBV7-8 and TRBJ2-3): GAGVSQSPRYKVAKRGQDVALRCDPISGHVSLFWYQQALGQGPEFLTYFQNEAQLDKSGLPSDRFFAERPEGSVSTLKIQRTQQEDSAVYLCASSLRGATTDTQYFGPGTRLTVL.

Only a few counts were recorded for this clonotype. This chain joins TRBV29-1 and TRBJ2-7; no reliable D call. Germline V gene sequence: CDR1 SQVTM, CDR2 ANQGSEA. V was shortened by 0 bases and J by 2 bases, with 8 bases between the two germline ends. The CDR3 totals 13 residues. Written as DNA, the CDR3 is TGCAGCGTTGAAGACCCAGGAGCCTACGAGCAGTACTTC. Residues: CSVEDPGAYEQYF.

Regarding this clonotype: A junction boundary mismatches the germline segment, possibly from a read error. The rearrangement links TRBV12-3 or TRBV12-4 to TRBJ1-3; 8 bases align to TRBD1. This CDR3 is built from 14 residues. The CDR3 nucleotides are TGTGCCAGCAGTTACGGACAGGGTAGAAACACCGTATATTTT. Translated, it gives CASSYGQGRNTVYF.

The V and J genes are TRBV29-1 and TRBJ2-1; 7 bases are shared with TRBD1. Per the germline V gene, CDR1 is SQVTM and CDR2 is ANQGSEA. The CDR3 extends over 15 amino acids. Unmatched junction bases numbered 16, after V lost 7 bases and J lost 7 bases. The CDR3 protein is CSARTGFFGWNEQFF. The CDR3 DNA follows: TGCAGCGCCCGGACAGGATTTTTCGGTTGGAATGAGCAGTTCTTC.

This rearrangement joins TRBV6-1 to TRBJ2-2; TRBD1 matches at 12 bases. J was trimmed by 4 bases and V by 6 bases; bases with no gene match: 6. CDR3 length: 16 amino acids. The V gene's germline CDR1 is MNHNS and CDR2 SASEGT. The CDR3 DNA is TGTGCCAGCAGCCGGGACAGGGGGCGCATCACCGGGGAGCTGTTTTTT. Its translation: CASSRDRGRITGELFF.

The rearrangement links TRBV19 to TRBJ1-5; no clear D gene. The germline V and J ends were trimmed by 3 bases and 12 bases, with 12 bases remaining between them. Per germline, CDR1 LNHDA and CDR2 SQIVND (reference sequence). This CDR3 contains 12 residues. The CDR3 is CASSMVTVGQHF. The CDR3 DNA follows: TGTGCCAGTAGTATGGTGACGGTTGGCCAGCATTTT.

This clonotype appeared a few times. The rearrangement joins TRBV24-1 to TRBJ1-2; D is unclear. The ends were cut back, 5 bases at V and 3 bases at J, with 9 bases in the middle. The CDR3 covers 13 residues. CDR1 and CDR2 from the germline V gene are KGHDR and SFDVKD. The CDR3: CATSGRWDYGYTF. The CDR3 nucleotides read TGTGCCACCAGTGGCCGGTGGGACTATGGCTACACCTTC.

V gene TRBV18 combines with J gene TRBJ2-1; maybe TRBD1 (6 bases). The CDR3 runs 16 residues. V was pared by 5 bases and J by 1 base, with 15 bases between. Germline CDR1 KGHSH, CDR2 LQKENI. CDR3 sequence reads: CASSSRSGVSYNEQFF. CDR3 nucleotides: TGTGCCAGCTCATCTCGTTCAGGGGTGTCCTACAATGAGCAGTTCTTC. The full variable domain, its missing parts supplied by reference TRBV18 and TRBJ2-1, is NAGVMQNPRHLVRRRGQEARLRCSPMKGHSHVYWYRQLPEEGLKFMVYLQKENIIDESGMPKERFSAEFPKEGPSILRIQQVVRGDSAAYFCASSSRSGVSYNEQFFGPGTRLTVL.

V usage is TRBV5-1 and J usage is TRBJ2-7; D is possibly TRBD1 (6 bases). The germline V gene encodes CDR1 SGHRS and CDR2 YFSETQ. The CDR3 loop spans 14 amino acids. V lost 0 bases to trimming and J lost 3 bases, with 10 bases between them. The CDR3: CASSLAGTIYEQYF. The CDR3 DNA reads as TGCGCCAGCAGCTTGGCAGGGACAATCTACGAGCAGTACTTC.

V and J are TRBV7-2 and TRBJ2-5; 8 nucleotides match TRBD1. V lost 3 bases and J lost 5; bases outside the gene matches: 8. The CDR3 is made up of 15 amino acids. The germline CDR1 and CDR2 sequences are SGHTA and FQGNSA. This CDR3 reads CASSLLTGVEETQYF. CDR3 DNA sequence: TGTGCCAGCAGCTTGTTGACAGGGGTGGAGGAGACCCAGTACTTC.

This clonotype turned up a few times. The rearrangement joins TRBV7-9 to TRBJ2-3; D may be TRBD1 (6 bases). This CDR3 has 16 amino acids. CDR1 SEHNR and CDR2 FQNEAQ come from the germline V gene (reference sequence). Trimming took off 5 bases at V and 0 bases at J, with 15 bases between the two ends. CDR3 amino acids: CASSLKTGLSTDTQYF. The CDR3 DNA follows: TGTGCCAGCAGCCTCAAGACAGGATTGAGCACAGATACGCAGTATTTT.

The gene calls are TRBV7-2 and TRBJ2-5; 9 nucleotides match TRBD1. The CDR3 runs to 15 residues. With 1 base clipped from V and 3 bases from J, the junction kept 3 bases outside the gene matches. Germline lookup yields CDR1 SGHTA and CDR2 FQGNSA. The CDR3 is CASSLVWDREETQYF. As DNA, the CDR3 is TGTGCCAGCAGCTTAGTTTGGGACAGGGAAGAGACCCAGTACTTC.

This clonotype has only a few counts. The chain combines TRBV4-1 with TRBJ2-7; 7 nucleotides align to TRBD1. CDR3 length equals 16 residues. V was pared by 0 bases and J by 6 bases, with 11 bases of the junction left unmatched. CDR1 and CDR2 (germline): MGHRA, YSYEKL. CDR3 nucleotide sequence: TGCGCCAGCAGCCAAGACCTCACGACAGGGATAGGCGAGCAGTACTTC. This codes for CASSQDLTTGIGEQYF.

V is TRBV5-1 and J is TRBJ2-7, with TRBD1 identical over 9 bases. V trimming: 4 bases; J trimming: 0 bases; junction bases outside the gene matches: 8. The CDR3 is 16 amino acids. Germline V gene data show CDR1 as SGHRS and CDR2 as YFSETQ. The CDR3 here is CASSPLVQGASYEQYF. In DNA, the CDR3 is TGCGCCAGCAGCCCATTGGTACAGGGGGCCTCCTACGAGCAGTACTTC.

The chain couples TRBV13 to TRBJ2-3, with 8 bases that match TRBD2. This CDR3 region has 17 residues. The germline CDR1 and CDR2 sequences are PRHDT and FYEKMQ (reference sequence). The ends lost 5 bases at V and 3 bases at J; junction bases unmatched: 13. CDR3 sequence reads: CASSPVSGGALTDTQYF. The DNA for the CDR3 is TGTGCCAGCAGCCCTGTGAGCGGGGGTGCGTTGACAGATACGCAGTATTTT.

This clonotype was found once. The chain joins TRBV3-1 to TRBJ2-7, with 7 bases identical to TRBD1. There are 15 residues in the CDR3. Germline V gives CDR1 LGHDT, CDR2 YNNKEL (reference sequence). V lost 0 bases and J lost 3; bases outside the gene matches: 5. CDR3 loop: CASSQDRRGNYEQYF. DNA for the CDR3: TGTGCCAGCAGCCAAGATCGCAGGGGGAACTACGAGCAGTACTTC.

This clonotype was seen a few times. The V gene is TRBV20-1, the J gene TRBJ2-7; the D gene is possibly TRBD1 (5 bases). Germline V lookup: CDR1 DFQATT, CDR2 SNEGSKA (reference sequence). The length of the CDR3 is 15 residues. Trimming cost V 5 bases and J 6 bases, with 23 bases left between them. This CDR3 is CSASPFTGSLVEQYF. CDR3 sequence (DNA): TGCAGTGCTTCCCCCTTCACAGGCAGCTTGGTCGAGCAGTACTTC.

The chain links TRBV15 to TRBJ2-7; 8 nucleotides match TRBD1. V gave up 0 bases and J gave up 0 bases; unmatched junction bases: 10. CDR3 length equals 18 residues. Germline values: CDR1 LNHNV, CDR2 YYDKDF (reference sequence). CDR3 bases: TGTGCCACCAGCAGAGACCCAATTGACAGGGGCCGCTCCTACGAGCAGTACTTC. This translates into CATSRDPIDRGRSYEQYF. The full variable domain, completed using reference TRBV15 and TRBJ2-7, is DAMVIQNPRYQVTQFGKPVTLSCSQTLNHNVMYWYQQKSSQAPKLLFHYYDKDFNNEADTPDNFQSRRPNTSFCFLDIRSPGLGDTAMYLCATSRDPIDRGRSYEQYFGPGTRLTVT.